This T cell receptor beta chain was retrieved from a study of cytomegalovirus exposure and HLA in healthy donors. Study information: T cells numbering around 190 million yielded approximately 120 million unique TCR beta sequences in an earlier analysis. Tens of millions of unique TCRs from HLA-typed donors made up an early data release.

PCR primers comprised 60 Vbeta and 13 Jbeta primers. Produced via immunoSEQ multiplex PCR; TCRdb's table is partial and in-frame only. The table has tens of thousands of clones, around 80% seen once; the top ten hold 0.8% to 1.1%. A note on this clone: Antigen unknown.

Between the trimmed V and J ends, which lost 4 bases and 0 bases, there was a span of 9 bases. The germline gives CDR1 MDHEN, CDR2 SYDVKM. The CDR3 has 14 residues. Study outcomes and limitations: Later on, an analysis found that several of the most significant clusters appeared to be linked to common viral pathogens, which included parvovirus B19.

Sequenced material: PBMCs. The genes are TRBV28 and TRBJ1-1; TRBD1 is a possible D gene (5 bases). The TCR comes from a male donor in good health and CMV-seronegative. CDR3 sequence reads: CASSSRAMNTEAFF. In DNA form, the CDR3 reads TGTGCCAGCAGTTCCAGGGCTATGAACACTGAAGCTTTCTTT.